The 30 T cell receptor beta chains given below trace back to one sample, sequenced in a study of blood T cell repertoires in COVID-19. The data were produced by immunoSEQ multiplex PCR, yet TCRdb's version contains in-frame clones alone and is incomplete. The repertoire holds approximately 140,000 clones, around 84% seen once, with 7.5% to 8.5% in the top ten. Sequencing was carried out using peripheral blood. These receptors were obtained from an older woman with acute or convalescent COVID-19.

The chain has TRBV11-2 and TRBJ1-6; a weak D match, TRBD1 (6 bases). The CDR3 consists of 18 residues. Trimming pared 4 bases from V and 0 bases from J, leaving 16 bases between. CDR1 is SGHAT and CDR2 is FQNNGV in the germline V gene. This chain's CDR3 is CASSSRQARSSYNSPLHF. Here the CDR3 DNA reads TGTGCCAGCAGCTCGAGACAGGCCAGGAGCTCCTATAATTCACCCCTCCACTTT.

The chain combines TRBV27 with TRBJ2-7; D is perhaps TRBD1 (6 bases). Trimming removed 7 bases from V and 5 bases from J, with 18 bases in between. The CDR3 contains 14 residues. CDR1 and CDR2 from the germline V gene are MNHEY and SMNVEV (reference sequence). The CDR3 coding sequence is TGTGCCAGCACTATGCAGGGGCTAAAAAACGAGCAGTACTTC. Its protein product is CASTMQGLKNEQYF.

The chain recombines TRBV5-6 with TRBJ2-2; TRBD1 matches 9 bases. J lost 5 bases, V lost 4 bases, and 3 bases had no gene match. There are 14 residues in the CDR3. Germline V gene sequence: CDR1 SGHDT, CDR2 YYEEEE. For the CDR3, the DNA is TGTGCCAGCAGCCGGACAGGGGTAACCGGGGAGCTGTTTTTT. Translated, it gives CASSRTGVTGELFF.

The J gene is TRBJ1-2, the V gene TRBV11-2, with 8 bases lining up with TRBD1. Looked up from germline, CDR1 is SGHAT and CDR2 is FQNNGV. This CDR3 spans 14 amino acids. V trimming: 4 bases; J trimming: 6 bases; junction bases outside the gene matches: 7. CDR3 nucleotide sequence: TGTGCCAGCAGCTCATACAGGACAGGGAATGGCTACACCTTC. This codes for CASSSYRTGNGYTF.

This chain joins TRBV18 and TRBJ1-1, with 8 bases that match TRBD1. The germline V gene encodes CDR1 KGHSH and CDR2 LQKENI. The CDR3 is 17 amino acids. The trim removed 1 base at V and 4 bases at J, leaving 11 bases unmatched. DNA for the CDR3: TGTGCCAGCTCACCACTAGAACAGGGGGTGACGGGCACTGAAGCTTTCTTT. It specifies CASSPLEQGVTGTEAFF.

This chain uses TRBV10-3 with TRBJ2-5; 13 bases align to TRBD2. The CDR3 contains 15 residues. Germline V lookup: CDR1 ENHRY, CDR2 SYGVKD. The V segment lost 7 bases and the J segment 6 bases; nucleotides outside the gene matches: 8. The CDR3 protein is CAIKETSGGLQTQYF. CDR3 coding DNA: TGTGCCATCAAGGAGACTAGCGGGGGGCTGCAGACCCAGTACTTC.

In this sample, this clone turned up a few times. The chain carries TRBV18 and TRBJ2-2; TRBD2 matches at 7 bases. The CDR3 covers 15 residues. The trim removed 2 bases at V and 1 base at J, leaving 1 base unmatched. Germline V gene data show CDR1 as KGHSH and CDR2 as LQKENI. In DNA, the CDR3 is TGTGCCAGCTCACCATTAGCGGGGAACACCGGGGAGCTGTTTTTT. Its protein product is CASSPLAGNTGELFF.

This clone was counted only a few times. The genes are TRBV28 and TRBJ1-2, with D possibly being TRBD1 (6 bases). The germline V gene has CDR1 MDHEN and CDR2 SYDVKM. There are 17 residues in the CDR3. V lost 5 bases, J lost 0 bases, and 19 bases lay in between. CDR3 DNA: TGTGCCAGCAGTCCCCTAATGGGGGCATTTTCTAACTATGGCTACACCTTC. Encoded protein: CASSPLMGAFSNYGYTF.

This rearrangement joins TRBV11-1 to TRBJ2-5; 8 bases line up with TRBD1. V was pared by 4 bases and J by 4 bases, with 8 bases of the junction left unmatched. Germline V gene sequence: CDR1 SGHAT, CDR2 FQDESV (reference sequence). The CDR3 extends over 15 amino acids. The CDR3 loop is CASSSNRGRRETQYF. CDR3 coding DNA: TGTGCCAGCAGCTCCAACAGGGGGAGGCGAGAGACCCAGTACTTC.

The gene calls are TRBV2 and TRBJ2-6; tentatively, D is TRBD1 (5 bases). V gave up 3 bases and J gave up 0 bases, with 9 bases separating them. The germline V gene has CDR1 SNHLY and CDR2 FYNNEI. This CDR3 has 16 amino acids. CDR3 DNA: TGTGCCAGCAGTGAGATCAGGGCCTCTGGGGCCAACGTCCTGACTTTC. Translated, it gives CASSEIRASGANVLTF.

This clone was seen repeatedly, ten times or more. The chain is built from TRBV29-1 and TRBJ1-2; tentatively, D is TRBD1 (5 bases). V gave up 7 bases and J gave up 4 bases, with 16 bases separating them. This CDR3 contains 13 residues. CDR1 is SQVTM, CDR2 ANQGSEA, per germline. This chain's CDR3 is CSDRLGTGYGYTF. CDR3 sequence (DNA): TGCAGCGACAGGCTAGGGACTGGCTATGGCTACACCTTC. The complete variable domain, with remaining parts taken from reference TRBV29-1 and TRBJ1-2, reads SAVISQKPSRDICQRGTSLTIQCQVDSQVTMMFWYRQQPGQSLTLIATANQGSEATYESGFVIDKFPISRPNLTFSTLTVSNMSPEDSSIYLCSDRLGTGYGYTFGSGTRLTVV.

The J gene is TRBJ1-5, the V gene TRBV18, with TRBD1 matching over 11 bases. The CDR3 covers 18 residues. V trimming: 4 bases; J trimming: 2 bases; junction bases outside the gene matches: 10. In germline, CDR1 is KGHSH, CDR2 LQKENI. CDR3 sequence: CASSLGTGGSFGNQPQHF. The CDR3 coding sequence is TGTGCCAGCTCACTGGGGACAGGGGGTTCCTTTGGCAATCAGCCCCAGCATTTT.

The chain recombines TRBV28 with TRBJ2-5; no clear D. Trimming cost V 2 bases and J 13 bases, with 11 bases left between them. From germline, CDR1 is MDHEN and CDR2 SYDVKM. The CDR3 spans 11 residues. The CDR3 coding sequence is TGTGCCAGCAGTTTAGGTATTACCGGGTACTTC. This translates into CASSLGITGYF.

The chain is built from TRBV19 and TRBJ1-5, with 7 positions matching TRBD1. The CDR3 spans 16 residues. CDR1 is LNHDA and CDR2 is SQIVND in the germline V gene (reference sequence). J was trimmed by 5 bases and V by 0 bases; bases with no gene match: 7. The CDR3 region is CASSIDPGQRYQPQHF. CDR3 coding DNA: TGTGCCAGTAGTATAGACCCGGGACAGCGTTATCAGCCCCAGCATTTT.

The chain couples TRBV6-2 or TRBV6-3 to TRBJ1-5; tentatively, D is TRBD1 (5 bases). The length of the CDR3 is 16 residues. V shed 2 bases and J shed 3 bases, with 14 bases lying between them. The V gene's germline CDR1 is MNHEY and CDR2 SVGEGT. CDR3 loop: CASSYATAAYNQPQHF. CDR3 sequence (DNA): TGTGCCAGCAGTTACGCGACAGCCGCGTACAATCAGCCCCAGCATTTT.

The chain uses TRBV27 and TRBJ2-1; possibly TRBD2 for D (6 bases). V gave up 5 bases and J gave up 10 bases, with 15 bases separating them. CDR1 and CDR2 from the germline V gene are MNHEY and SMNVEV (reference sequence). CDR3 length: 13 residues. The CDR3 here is CASSPASSGEQFF. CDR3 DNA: TGTGCCAGCAGTCCCGCAAGTAGCGGCGAGCAGTTCTTC.

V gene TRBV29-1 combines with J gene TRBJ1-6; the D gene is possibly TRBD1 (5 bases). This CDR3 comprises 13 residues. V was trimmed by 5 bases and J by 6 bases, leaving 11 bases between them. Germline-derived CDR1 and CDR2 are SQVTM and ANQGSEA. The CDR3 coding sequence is TGCAGCGTTTCGGACACGACTAATTCACCCCTCCACTTT. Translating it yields CSVSDTTNSPLHF. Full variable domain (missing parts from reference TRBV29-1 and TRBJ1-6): SAVISQKPSRDICQRGTSLTIQCQVDSQVTMMFWYRQQPGQSLTLIATANQGSEATYESGFVIDKFPISRPNLTFSTLTVSNMSPEDSSIYLCSVSDTTNSPLHFGNGTRLTVT.

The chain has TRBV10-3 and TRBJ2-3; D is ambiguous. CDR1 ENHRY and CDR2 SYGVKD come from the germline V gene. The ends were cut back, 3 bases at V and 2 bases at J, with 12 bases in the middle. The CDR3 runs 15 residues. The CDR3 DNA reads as TGTGCCATCAGTGATAGATCTCCTTCCACAGATACGCAGTATTTT. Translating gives CAISDRSPSTDTQYF.

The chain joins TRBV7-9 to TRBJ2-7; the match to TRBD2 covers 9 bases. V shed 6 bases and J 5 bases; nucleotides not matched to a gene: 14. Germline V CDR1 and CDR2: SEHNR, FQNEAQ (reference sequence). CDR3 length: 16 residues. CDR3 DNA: TGTGCCAGCAGTTCTTATAGTGGACTAGCGACCCACGAGCAGTACTTC. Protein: CASSSYSGLATHEQYF.

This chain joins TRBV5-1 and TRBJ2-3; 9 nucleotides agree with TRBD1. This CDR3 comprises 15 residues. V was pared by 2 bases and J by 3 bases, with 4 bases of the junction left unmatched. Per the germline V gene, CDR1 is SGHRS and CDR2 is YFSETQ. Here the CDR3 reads CASSLTGQGTDTQYF. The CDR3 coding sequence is TGCGCCAGCAGCTTAACCGGACAGGGGACAGATACGCAGTATTTT.

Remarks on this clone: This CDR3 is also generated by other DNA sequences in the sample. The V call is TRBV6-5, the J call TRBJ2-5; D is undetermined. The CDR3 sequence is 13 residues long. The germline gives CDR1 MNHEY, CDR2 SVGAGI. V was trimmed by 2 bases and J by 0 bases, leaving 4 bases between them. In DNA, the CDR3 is TGTGCCAGCAGTTACACAGACCAAGAGACCCAGTACTTC. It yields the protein CASSYTDQETQYF.

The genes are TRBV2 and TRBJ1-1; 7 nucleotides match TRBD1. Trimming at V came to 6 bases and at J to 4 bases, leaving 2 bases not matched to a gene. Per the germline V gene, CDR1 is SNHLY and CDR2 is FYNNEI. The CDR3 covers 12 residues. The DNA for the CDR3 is TGTGCCAGCAGGCGGGACAGCACTGAAGCTTTCTTT. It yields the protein CASRRDSTEAFF.

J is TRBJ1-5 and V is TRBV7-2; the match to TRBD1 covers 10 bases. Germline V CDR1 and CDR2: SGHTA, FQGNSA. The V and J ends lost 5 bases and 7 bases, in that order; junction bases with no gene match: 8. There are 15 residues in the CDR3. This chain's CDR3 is CASSRDRGLGQPQHF. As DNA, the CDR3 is TGTGCCAGCAGCAGGGACAGGGGTTTGGGGCAGCCCCAGCATTTT.

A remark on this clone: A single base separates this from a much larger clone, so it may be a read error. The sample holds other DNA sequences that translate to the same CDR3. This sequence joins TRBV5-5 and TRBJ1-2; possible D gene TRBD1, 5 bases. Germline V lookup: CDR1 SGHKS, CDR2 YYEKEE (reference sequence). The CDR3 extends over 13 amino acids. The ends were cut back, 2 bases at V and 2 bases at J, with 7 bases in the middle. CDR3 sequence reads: CASSFGGNYGYTF. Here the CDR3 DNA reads TGTGCCAGCAGCTTTGGGGGGAACTATGGCTACACCTTC. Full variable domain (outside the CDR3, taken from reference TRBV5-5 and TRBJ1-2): DAGVTQSPTHLIKTRGQQVTLRCSPISGHKSVSWYQQVLGQGPQFIFQYYEKEERGRGNFPDRFSARQFPNYSSELNVNALLLGDSALYLCASSFGGNYGYTFGSGTRLTVV.

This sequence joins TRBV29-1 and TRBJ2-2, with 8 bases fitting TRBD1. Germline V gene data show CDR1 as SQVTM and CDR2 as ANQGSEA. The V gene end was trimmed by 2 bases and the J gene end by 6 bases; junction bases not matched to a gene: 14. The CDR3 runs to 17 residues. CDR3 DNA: TGCAGCGTTGAAACCTCAATAAGGACAGGGCTTTCCGGGGAGCTGTTTTTT. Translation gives CSVETSIRTGLSGELFF.

CDR3 DNA sequence: TGTGCCAGCAGCTTAGATTCAGGATCATTCACCGGGGAGCTGTTTTTT. This sequence encodes CASSLDSGSFTGELFF. This chain connects TRBV11-2 to TRBJ2-2, with D unclear. The V end was cut by 0 bases, the J end by 4 bases, with 12 bases between. The CDR3 runs to 16 residues. In germline, CDR1 is SGHAT, CDR2 FQNNGV. The whole variable domain, filled in from reference TRBV11-2 and TRBJ2-2, reads EAGVAQSPRYKIIEKRQSVAFWCNPISGHATLYWYQQILGQGPKLLIQFQNNGVVDDSQLPKDRFSAERLKGVDSTLKIQPAKLEDSAVYLCASSLDSGSFTGELFFGEGSRLTVL.

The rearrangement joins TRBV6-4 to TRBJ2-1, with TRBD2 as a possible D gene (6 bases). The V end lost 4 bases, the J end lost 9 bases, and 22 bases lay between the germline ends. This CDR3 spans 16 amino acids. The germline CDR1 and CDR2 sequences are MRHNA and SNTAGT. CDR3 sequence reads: CASSVRPGGTPGEQFF. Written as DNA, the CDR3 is TGTGCCAGCAGTGTCCGCCCCGGAGGGACTCCGGGTGAGCAGTTCTTC.

The CDR3 here is CASRSGHEQFF. The CDR3 bases are TGTGCCAGCAGAAGCGGTCATGAGCAGTTCTTC. The chain uses TRBV7-9 and TRBJ2-1; D perhaps matches TRBD2 (5 bases). The CDR3 loop spans 11 amino acids. The germline V gene encodes CDR1 SEHNR and CDR2 FQNEAQ (reference sequence). The V and J ends lost 6 bases and 8 bases respectively, with 8 bases between them.

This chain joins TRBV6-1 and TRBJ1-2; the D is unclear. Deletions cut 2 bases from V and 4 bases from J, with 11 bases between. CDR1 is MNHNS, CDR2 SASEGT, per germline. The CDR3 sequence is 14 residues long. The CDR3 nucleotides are TGTGCCAGCAGTGAACCCGGTACTTTCTATGGCTACACCTTC. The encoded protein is CASSEPGTFYGYTF.

CDR3 sequence: CASSQDPGLAGGRGNTQYF. Written as DNA, the CDR3 is TGTGCCAGCAGCCAAGACCCGGGACTAGCGGGGGGGCGAGGAAATACGCAGTATTTT. The chain links TRBV4-2 to TRBJ2-3; 16 nucleotides match TRBD2. This CDR3 is built from 19 residues. V lost 0 bases, J lost 7 bases, and 10 bases stayed unmatched. Looked up from germline, CDR1 is LGHNA and CDR2 is YNFKEQ.